The TCR beta chain under discussion was sequenced for a study of blood T cell repertoires in COVID-19. Study overall: Sample material is recorded as cDNA or gDNA derived from T cells, B-cell-depleted T cells, or PBMCs.

Data came from immunoSEQ multiplex PCR; TCRdb stores just in-frame clones and leaves some out. The repertoire has around 300,000 clones, approximately 88% of them found once; the top ten carry roughly 1.7%. After removal of 4 bases from V and 0 bases from J, the junction contained 5 bases not matched to a gene. The CDR3 covers 16 residues. Germline V lookup: CDR1 MGHRA, CDR2 YSYEKL. V gene TRBV4-1 combines with J gene TRBJ2-2; 7 bases align to TRBD1. This sequence was found in a woman aged 25 to 39 with COVID-19, enrolled during active disease. Sequencing was done on a sample of peripheral blood. The CDR3 sequence is CASSPGQTTNTGELFF. CDR3 bases: TGCGCCAGCAGCCCGGGACAGACAACGAACACCGGGGAGCTGTTTTTT.